This T cell receptor beta chain is drawn from a study of neoadjuvant anti-PD-1 for oral cavity cancer. In the study overall: Around day 43, patients without progression received a fourth nivolumab dose before surgery.

The CDR3 loop spans 14 amino acids. Per germline, CDR1 SGHRS and CDR2 YFSETQ. Trimming at V came to 4 bases and at J to 1 base, leaving 3 bases not matched to a gene. Study results and caveats: Non-responders to neoadjuvant nivolumab had significantly more clonal PBMC T cells than responders.

Notes on this clone: The antigen is undetermined.

Here immunoSEQ multiplex PCR was the method, and the copy in TCRdb shows in-frame clones only, minus some. In the table there are about 14,000 clones, about 70% of which are singletons. Stage II-IVA oral cavity squamous cell carcinoma was new and untreated by systemic or radiation therapy. Patients had HPV-negative, locally advanced oral cavity squamous cell carcinoma. The clonotype was recovered from a person aged 35 to 85 with oral cavity squamous cell carcinoma. The sequenced sample was PBMCs, obtained before nivolumab (anti-PD-1) treatment. V gene TRBV5-1 combines with J gene TRBJ2-3; 7 bases fit TRBD1. CDR3 nucleotides: TGCGCCAGCAGCCCGGGACAGCGCACAGATACGCAGTATTTT. Translated: CASSPGQRTDTQYF.